Following are 27 T cell receptor beta chains from one sample sequenced in a study of blood T cell repertoires in COVID-19. The protocol was immunoSEQ multiplex PCR, while the TCRdb copy is restricted to in-frame clones and leaves out a portion. The sample consists of 350,000 to 450,000 clones, 75% to 90% of them appearing once. The specimen was peripheral blood. Source of these receptors: a woman in her late teens or twenties with acute or convalescent COVID-19.

The chain employs TRBV15 and TRBJ1-5, with a tentative D call TRBD1 (6 bases). Germline lookup yields CDR1 LNHNV and CDR2 YYDKDF (reference sequence). The V and J ends lost 0 bases and 8 bases respectively, with 14 bases between them. The CDR3 totals 15 residues. The CDR3 coding sequence is TGTGCCACCAGCAGAGATTACAGGGCGGAGGAGCCCCAGCATTTT. Amino acid sequence: CATSRDYRAEEPQHF.

With regard to this clone: In the same sample, other DNA sequences code for this CDR3. V gene TRBV2 combines with J gene TRBJ1-6; D gene ambiguous. This CDR3 has 11 residues. Germline lookup yields CDR1 SNHLY and CDR2 FYNNEI. V was clipped by 6 bases and J by 8 bases, with 5 bases between them. For the CDR3, the DNA is TGTGCCAGCAGCCGAGATTCACCCCTCCACTTT. Amino acids: CASSRDSPLHF.

The V call is TRBV12-1, the J call TRBJ1-2. TRBV12-1 constitutes a pseudogene. The CDR3 is 15 residues long. The CDR3 coding sequence is TGTGCCAGCAGCTCACCCGGACGGGAACCGAATGGCTACACCTTC. Protein product: CASSSPGREPNGYTF.

This clone showed up just once. DNA of the CDR3: TGTGCCAGCAGCCCGGACAGGGGCTATGGCTACACCTTC. Amino acid sequence: CASSPDRGYGYTF. V gene TRBV6-5 combines with J gene TRBJ1-2; 9 bases align to TRBD1. Germline V CDR1 and CDR2: MNHEY, SVGAGI. The CDR3 totals 13 residues. Unmatched junction bases numbered 3, after V lost 6 bases and J lost 4 bases.

As concerns this clone: A much larger clonotype is one base distant, so this may be a read error. J is TRBJ2-7 and V is TRBV5-4; D ambiguous. V was cut by 0 bases and J by 3 bases, with 7 bases left in between. The CDR3 has 13 amino acids. Germline V gene lookup returns CDR1 SGHNT and CDR2 YYREEE (reference sequence). The CDR3 loop is CASSLGQNYEQYF. Here the CDR3 DNA reads TGTGCCAGCAGCTTGGGACAAAACTACGAGCAGTACTTC.

This rearrangement joins TRBV7-9 to TRBJ1-1; D not certain. This CDR3 region has 14 residues. Trimming left V 1 base short and J 1 base short, with 7 bases between. Germline CDR1 and CDR2: SEHNR and FQNEAQ (reference sequence). The CDR3 spells CASSLGGRNTEAFF. The CDR3, as DNA: TGTGCCAGCAGCTTAGGAGGCAGGAACACTGAAGCTTTCTTT.

The CDR3 bases are TGCAGCGTTGCCTTCGGACAGGGCTATGGCTACACCTTC. Protein: CSVAFGQGYGYTF. The V and J genes are TRBV29-1 and TRBJ1-2, with 8 bases identical to TRBD1. The V segment lost 4 bases and the J segment 4 bases; nucleotides outside the gene matches: 5. CDR1 and CDR2 (germline): SQVTM, ANQGSEA. The CDR3 consists of 13 residues.

This clone appeared once. The chain couples TRBV6-2 or TRBV6-3 to TRBJ1-1; a possible D gene is TRBD1 (6 bases). The germline gives CDR1 MNHEY, CDR2 SVGEGT. V was pared by 2 bases and J by 0 bases, with 7 bases between. This CDR3 spans 14 amino acids. CDR3 region: CASSYDRLNTEAFF. The CDR3 nucleotides are TGTGCCAGCAGTTACGACAGGCTGAACACTGAAGCTTTCTTT.

In the case of this clone: The germline gene is not matched at one end of the junction; a read error may be the cause. The CDR3 DNA follows: TGTGCCGGCAGCGTAGTTGAGGGAAGAACAGATACGCAGTATTTT. Encoded protein: CAGSVVEGRTDTQYF. The rearrangement links TRBV9 to TRBJ2-3, with D perhaps matching TRBD2 (5 bases). CDR1 SGDLS and CDR2 YYNGEE come from the germline V gene. There are 15 residues in the CDR3.

This clone was seen once. The rearrangement joins TRBV4-2 to TRBJ1-2; 7 nucleotides line up with TRBD1. The CDR3 is 15 residues long. Looked up from germline, CDR1 is LGHNA and CDR2 is YNFKEQ. The J segment lost 6 bases and the V segment lost 3 bases, leaving 10 bases of the junction unmatched. CDR3 nucleotide sequence: TGTGCCAGCAGCCAGGGCAGGGGGATGGTAAATGGCTACACCTTC. Protein product: CASSQGRGMVNGYTF.

V gene TRBV7-3 combines with J gene TRBJ2-7, with D tentatively TRBD1 (5 bases). From germline, CDR1 is SGHTA and CDR2 FQGTGA. The CDR3 loop spans 15 amino acids. Between the trimmed V and J ends, which lost 2 bases and 4 bases, there was a span of 15 bases. CDR3 sequence: CASSLFQGEKYEQYF. The CDR3 coding sequence is TGTGCCAGCAGCTTATTCCAGGGTGAGAAATACGAGCAGTACTTC.

The chain recombines TRBV29-1 with TRBJ1-1; 7 nucleotides match TRBD1. The J segment lost 2 bases and the V segment lost 6 bases, leaving 9 bases of the junction unmatched. The CDR3 extends over 14 amino acids. From germline, CDR1 is SQVTM and CDR2 ANQGSEA. The CDR3 sequence is CSVGWDSLNTEAFF. CDR3 nucleotides: TGCAGCGTGGGATGGGACAGCCTAAACACTGAAGCTTTCTTT.

This clone was detected only once. Germline is not matched at one junction end, which may reflect a read error. The V call is TRBV6-5, the J call TRBJ2-5, with TRBD1 identical over 9 bases. The CDR3 has 13 residues. Germline-derived CDR1 and CDR2 are MNHEY and SVGAGI. The CDR3 DNA sequence: TGTGCCAGCAGTTTGACAGGGGGTTGGATTAGCAACTTC. Translation gives CASSLTGGWISNF.

This chain uses TRBV30 with TRBJ1-1; possible D gene TRBD1, 5 bases. V was cut by 0 bases and J by 5 bases, with 13 bases left in between. This CDR3 has 14 amino acids. Germline CDR1 GTSNPN, CDR2 SVGIG (reference sequence). As DNA, the CDR3 is TGTGCCTGGAGTGTGATGGCGGGGGGGACTGAAGCTTTCTTT. Residues: CAWSVMAGGTEAFF.

The chain employs TRBV6-5 and TRBJ2-7; 8 bases map to TRBD1. V lost 6 bases, J lost 5 bases, and 9 bases stayed unmatched. CDR3 size: 14 residues. Germline CDR1 reads MNHEY; CDR2 reads SVGAGI. The CDR3 bases are TGTGCCAGCAGGGCTGGACAGGGTACCCACGAGCAGTACTTC. Translated: CASRAGQGTHEQYF.

CDR3 loop: CATSDVTGKLFF. CDR3 nucleotide sequence: TGTGCCACCAGTGATGTGACAGGGAAACTGTTTTTT. This rearrangement joins TRBV24-1 to TRBJ1-4; 7 nucleotides line up with TRBD1. The CDR3 has 12 residues. Trimming removed 3 bases from V and 11 bases from J; junction bases left unmatched: 2. Germline V CDR1 and CDR2: KGHDR, SFDVKD.

The chain carries TRBV11-2 and TRBJ1-3, with TRBD1 as a possible D gene (6 bases). V gave up 5 bases and J gave up 4 bases, with 15 bases separating them. Germline V gene lookup returns CDR1 SGHAT and CDR2 FQNNGV. This CDR3 contains 15 residues. The chain's CDR3 is CASSPGTTSGNTIYF. In nucleotides, the CDR3 is TGTGCCAGCAGCCCTGGGACAACTTCAGGAAACACCATATATTTT.

This clone has more than one count but fewer than ten. V gene TRBV6-6 combines with J gene TRBJ1-6; D remains ambiguous. CDR1 MNHNY and CDR2 SVGAGI come from the germline V gene (reference sequence). V gave up 6 bases and J gave up 0 bases, with 21 bases separating them. CDR3 length: 19 residues. The CDR3 DNA follows: TGTGCCAGCAGCTCCCGGGCGGGAGCTGGTAGCTCCTATAATTCACCCCTCCACTTT. This codes for CASSSRAGAGSSYNSPLHF.

The rearrangement uses TRBV2 and TRBJ1-2; tentatively, D is TRBD1 (6 bases). This CDR3 contains 16 residues. Germline CDR1 SNHLY, CDR2 FYNNEI. V was clipped by 8 bases and J by 2 bases, with 21 bases between them. The CDR3 DNA is TGTGCCAGCCTATTACCCCCACAGGGCGTCAACTATGGCTACACCTTC. Amino acids: CASLLPPQGVNYGYTF.

This rearrangement joins TRBV19 to TRBJ2-1; D might be TRBD2 (5 bases). The germline V gene encodes CDR1 LNHDA and CDR2 SQIVND (reference sequence). The CDR3 covers 16 residues. Trimming removed 5 bases at V and 0 bases at J, with 14 bases between. CDR3 residues: CASSAGLGSSYNEQFF. Here the CDR3 DNA reads TGTGCCAGTAGTGCTGGACTGGGAAGCTCCTACAATGAGCAGTTCTTC.

The V and J genes are TRBV9 and TRBJ2-7, with 7 nucleotides matching TRBD2. Germline V gene data show CDR1 as SGDLS and CDR2 as YYNGEE. The junction had 7 bases not matched to a gene; V was cut back by 0 bases and J by 4 bases. CDR3 length: 15 amino acids. The CDR3: CASSVGVAGYYEQYF. The CDR3 nucleotides read TGTGCCAGCAGCGTAGGGGTAGCGGGTTATTACGAGCAGTACTTC.

J is TRBJ2-5 and V is TRBV29-1; 7 bases line up with TRBD1. CDR3 length equals 18 residues. J gave up 3 bases and V 3 bases, and 19 bases lay outside the gene matches. From germline, CDR1 is SQVTM and CDR2 ANQGSEA. CDR3 residues: CSVDGAATGARGKETQYF. CDR3 sequence (DNA): TGCAGCGTTGACGGGGCCGCCACAGGGGCTAGGGGGAAAGAGACCCAGTACTTC.

This sequence joins TRBV19 and TRBJ2-3; TRBD2 matches at 7 bases. This CDR3 contains 16 residues. Germline CDR1 LNHDA, CDR2 SQIVND (reference sequence). With 4 bases clipped from V and 1 base from J, the junction kept 8 bases outside the gene matches. The CDR3 is CASSTQRTSRTDTQYF. In DNA, the CDR3 is TGTGCCAGTAGTACTCAAAGGACTAGTCGCACAGATACGCAGTATTTT.

The V and J genes are TRBV9 and TRBJ1-1; the D gene is possibly TRBD1 (5 bases). V lost 2 bases and J 6 bases, leaving 17 bases between the germline ends. The CDR3 runs to 15 residues. Germline CDR1 is SGDLS and CDR2 is YYNGEE. The CDR3 protein is CASSVGWGEMAEAFF. DNA for the CDR3: TGTGCCAGCAGCGTGGGTTGGGGGGAAATGGCTGAAGCTTTCTTT.

This clone was counted a single time. V is TRBV5-4 and J is TRBJ2-7; D uncertain. CDR3 length: 14 residues. The V gene lost 4 bases and the J gene lost 0 bases, with 11 bases spanning the gap. CDR1 and CDR2 (germline): SGHNT, YYREEE (reference sequence). CDR3 in amino acids: CASSPLYNSYEQYF. The CDR3, as DNA: TGTGCCAGCAGCCCCCTTTACAACTCCTACGAGCAGTACTTC.

The chain uses TRBV29-1 and TRBJ1-5; D possibly corresponds to TRBD1 (6 bases). This CDR3 comprises 13 residues. The V end lost 4 bases, the J end lost 5 bases, and 12 bases lay between the germline ends. Germline CDR1 is SQVTM and CDR2 is ANQGSEA. DNA for the CDR3: TGCAGCGTTGCAGGGGCTGAGGATCAGCCCCAGCATTTT. It translates to CSVAGAEDQPQHF.

This clone has just one count. This sequence joins TRBV11-3 and TRBJ2-1, with a tentative D call TRBD2 (5 bases). The CDR3 sequence is 13 residues long. Germline CDR1 reads SGHNT; CDR2 reads YENEEA. V was cut by 5 bases and J by 7 bases, with 12 bases left in between. CDR3 in amino acids: CASSPGEANEQFF. For the CDR3, the DNA is TGTGCCAGCAGCCCCGGGGAAGCTAATGAGCAGTTCTTC. Full variable domain (rest looked up from reference TRBV11-3 and TRBJ2-1): EAGVVQSPRYKIIEKKQPVAFWCNPISGHNTLYWYLQNLGQGPELLIRYENEEAVDDSQLPKDRFSAERLKGVDSTLKIQPAELGDSAVYLCASSPGEANEQFFGPGTRLTVL.